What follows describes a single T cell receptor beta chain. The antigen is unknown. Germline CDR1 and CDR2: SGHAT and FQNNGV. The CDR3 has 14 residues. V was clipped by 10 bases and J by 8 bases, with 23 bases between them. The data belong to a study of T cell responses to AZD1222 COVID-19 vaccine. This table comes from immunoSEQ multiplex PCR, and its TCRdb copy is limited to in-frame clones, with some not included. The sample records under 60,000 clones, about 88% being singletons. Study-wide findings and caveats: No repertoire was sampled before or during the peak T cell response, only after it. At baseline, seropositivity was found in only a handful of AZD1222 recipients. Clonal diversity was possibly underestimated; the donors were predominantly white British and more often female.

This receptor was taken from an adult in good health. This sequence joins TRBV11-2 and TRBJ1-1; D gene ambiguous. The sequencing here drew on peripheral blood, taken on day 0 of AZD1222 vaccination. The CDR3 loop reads CATSEGLPLGEAFF. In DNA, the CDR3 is TGTGCCACCTCGGAAGGACTCCCCCTGGGGGAAGCTTTCTTT.